The subject of this entry is one T cell receptor (beta chain). Its specificity is not known. Indicated time point: newly diagnosed GD, antithyroid drugs for less than 3 months. TCR sequences were obtained from RNA taken from PBMCs. Patient provenance is recorded as an endocrinology department in Xi'an, China. A volume of around 8.7 milliliters of peripheral blood was collected in EDTA tubes. The CDR3 is made up of 15 amino acids. V was shortened by 6 bases and J by 1 base, with 18 bases between the two germline ends. The germline gives CDR1 DFQATT, CDR2 SNEGSKA (reference sequence). CDR3-region Arm-PCR and iRepertoire HTBI primers produced the TCR beta libraries. Via MiXCR, TCRdb re-called the multiplex PCR reads, giving one row per CDR3 protein. Among hundreds of thousands of distinct CDR3 sequences listed, 15% to 18% were seen once. This sample was included in a study of regulatory T cells in long-lasting Graves disease. Whole-study findings and limits: The number of shared public clonotypes was higher in persistent patients (about 2,700) than new patients (966). Gene preferences differed: TRBV28, TRBJ1-2, TRBJ2-5 in persistent cases.

This TCR was recovered from a female donor with Graves disease. The rearrangement joins TRBV20-1 to TRBJ1-1; the D gene is possibly TRBD1 (5 bases). Sequencing used peripheral blood mononuclear cells (PBMCs), obtained at new diagnosis, from a patient treated with antithyroid drugs. CDR3 protein: CSAPGPVGGNTEAFF. The CDR3 DNA is TGCAGTGCCCCCGGTCCCGTTGGGGGGAACACTGAAGCTTTCTTT.